Presented here are 5 T cell receptor beta chains from one specimen sequenced in a study of regulatory T cells in long-lasting Graves disease. Time point denoted: persistent/refractory GD, antithyroid drugs over 5 years with positive TRAb. Preparation of the TCR library used RNA extracted from PBMCs. CDR3 regions were amplified by Arm-PCR using iRepertoire HTBI primers to build TCR beta libraries. MiXCR, applied by TCRdb to the multiplex PCR reads, yields one record per CDR3 protein. The sample contains about 310,000 distinct CDR3 sequences, roughly a fifth of which appear only once. The material sequenced was peripheral blood mononuclear cells (PBMCs), taken when the disease was refractory, from a patient treated with antithyroid drugs. All receptors derive from a female donor with Graves disease.

This clonotype was detected many times. The V call is TRBV7-9, the J call TRBJ1-4, with no clear D. The CDR3 is 14 amino acids. V lost 2 bases to trimming and J lost 6 bases, with 10 bases between them. Germline V gives CDR1 SEHNR, CDR2 FQNEAQ (reference sequence). CDR3 in amino acids: CASSLNVGYEKLFF. DNA for the CDR3: TGTGCCAGCAGCTTAAATGTGGGATATGAAAAACTGTTTTTT.

This sequence joins TRBV5-5 and TRBJ2-2; no reliable D call. Trimming removed 4 bases at V and 6 bases at J, with 10 bases between. Germline values: CDR1 SGHKS, CDR2 YYEKEE (reference sequence). There are 13 residues in the CDR3. The CDR3 region is CASSPSPSGELFF. As DNA, the CDR3 is TGTGCCAGCAGCCCATCCCCGTCCGGGGAGCTGTTTTTT.

The J gene is TRBJ1-5, the V gene TRBV6-2 or TRBV6-3, with unresolved D. V dropped 7 bases and J dropped 0 bases, with 10 bases sitting between them. The germline CDR1 and CDR2 sequences are MNHEY and SVGEGT. The CDR3 contains 14 residues. This chain's CDR3 is CASTMEYSNQPQHF. CDR3 sequence (DNA): TGTGCCAGCACCATGGAGTATAGCAATCAGCCCCAGCATTTT.

This clonotype was detected only a few times. The V call is TRBV5-1, the J call TRBJ2-5; tentatively, D is TRBD2 (7 bases). Germline V gene data show CDR1 as SGHRS and CDR2 as YFSETQ. The V end lost 4 bases, the J end lost 5 bases, and 15 bases lay between the germline ends. The CDR3 runs to 14 residues. DNA of the CDR3: TGCGCCAGCAGCGCCAAACAGGGAGGGGAGACCCAGTACTTC. Its translation is CASSAKQGGETQYF.

This sequence joins TRBV29-1 and TRBJ1-2; 9 bases are a match to TRBD1. CDR1 SQVTM and CDR2 ANQGSEA come from the germline V gene. The CDR3 is made up of 12 amino acids. V gave up 5 bases and J gave up 4 bases; unmatched junction bases: 2. The CDR3 bases are TGCAGCGTTCACAGGGGGCCCTATGGCTACACCTTC. This encodes CSVHRGPYGYTF.